A single sample is the source of the 29 T cell receptor beta chains below, sequenced in a study of OX40 agonist ivuxolimab in advanced cancers. The assay was immunoSEQ multiplex PCR, and TCRdb's table has in-frame clones only and misses some. The sample lists roughly 70,000 clones; approximately 81% were seen once. The specimen comprised CD4+ or CD8+ T cells sorted from blood, sampled in a trial of the OX40 agonist ivuxolimab. These receptors came from an adult with an advanced solid tumor such as melanoma, head and neck, liver or kidney cancer.

The table lists this clone with a count of one. The chain combines TRBV6-5 with TRBJ1-5, with D hard to call. The ends were cut back, 0 bases at V and 1 base at J, with 7 bases in the middle. CDR1 MNHEY and CDR2 SVGAGI come from the germline V gene. The CDR3 runs 15 residues. DNA for the CDR3: TGTGCCAGCAGTTACTCGGGTGGCAGCAATCAGCCCCAGCATTTT. Its translation: CASSYSGGSNQPQHF.

The chain carries TRBV28 and TRBJ2-1; D may match TRBD1 or TRBD2 (5 bases each). The CDR3 has 15 residues. Germline CDR1 reads MDHEN; CDR2 reads SYDVKM. V dropped 6 bases and J dropped 8 bases, with 20 bases sitting between them. Written as DNA, the CDR3 is TGTGCCAGCAGGGATAGCGCAGGGTCTACTTATGAGCAGTTCTTC. This codes for CASRDSAGSTYEQFF.

CDR3 coding DNA: TGCAGCGTTGGACAGGGAAGCTCCTACGAGCAGTACTTC. Translating it yields CSVGQGSSYEQYF. The chain is built from TRBV29-1 and TRBJ2-7; 7 bases are a match to TRBD1. This CDR3 region has 13 residues. J gave up 0 bases and V 4 bases, and 3 bases lay outside the gene matches. Looked up from germline, CDR1 is SQVTM and CDR2 is ANQGSEA.

The J gene is TRBJ2-7, the V gene TRBV15; D ambiguous. Trimming took off 0 bases at V and 3 bases at J, with 9 bases between the two ends. The CDR3 is made up of 14 amino acids. The germline CDR1 and CDR2 sequences are LNHNV and YYDKDF (reference sequence). The CDR3 DNA follows: TGTGCCACCAGCAGAGATTTGGGTCTCTACGAGCAGTACTTC. This encodes CATSRDLGLYEQYF.

The V and J genes are TRBV19 and TRBJ2-3; D unresolved. Trimming took off 1 base at V and 2 bases at J, with 7 bases between the two ends. CDR1 and CDR2 (germline): LNHDA, SQIVND (reference sequence). The CDR3 is made up of 14 amino acids. The CDR3 is CASSIGQATDTQYF. CDR3 in DNA: TGTGCCAGTAGTATAGGTCAGGCCACAGATACGCAGTATTTT. The full variable domain, rest sourced from reference TRBV19 and TRBJ2-3, is DGGITQSPKYLFRKEGQNVTLSCEQNLNHDAMYWYRQDPGQGLRLIYYSQIVNDFQKGDIAEGYSVSREKKESFPLTVTSAQKNPTAFYLCASSIGQATDTQYFGPGTRLTVL.

CDR3 DNA: TGTGCCATCGCTTTGGACAGGGGGCAAGAGACCCAGTACTTC. Translation gives CAIALDRGQETQYF. The chain links TRBV10-3 to TRBJ2-5; 10 bases agree with TRBD1. This CDR3 is built from 14 residues. Looked up from germline, CDR1 is ENHRY and CDR2 is SYGVKD. Losses at the gene ends were 8 bases for V and 2 bases for J; bases not matched to a gene: 5.

The chain couples TRBV7-2 to TRBJ2-7; no definite D call. CDR1 SGHTA and CDR2 FQGNSA come from the germline V gene. V lost 3 bases to trimming and J lost 3 bases, with 9 bases between them. This CDR3 contains 13 residues. The CDR3: CASSFSRDYEQYF. CDR3 sequence (DNA): TGTGCCAGCAGCTTTAGTAGGGACTACGAGCAGTACTTC.

The sample holds a few counts of this clone. V gene TRBV6-6 combines with J gene TRBJ1-5; D possibly corresponds to TRBD1 (5 bases). The CDR3 sequence is 13 residues long. Germline V CDR1 and CDR2: MNHNY, SVGAGI (reference sequence). Trimming left V 6 bases short and J 7 bases short, with 13 bases between. The CDR3 here is CASRFREEQPQHF. For the CDR3, the DNA is TGTGCCAGCAGGTTCAGGGAGGAACAGCCCCAGCATTTT.

V usage is TRBV19 and J usage is TRBJ2-7; maybe TRBD2 (5 bases). Germline assignment: CDR1 LNHDA and CDR2 SQIVND (reference sequence). The CDR3 contains 13 residues. The germline V and J ends were trimmed by 3 bases and 6 bases, with 12 bases remaining between them. The CDR3 spells CASSIRSRGEQYF. Here the CDR3 DNA reads TGTGCCAGTAGTATCCGGTCCCGGGGCGAGCAGTACTTC.

This clone has more than one count but fewer than ten. As DNA, the CDR3 is TGTGCCAGCGGGACTAGCGGAGGTATCTACGAGCAGTACTTC. Its translation: CASGTSGGIYEQYF. J is TRBJ2-7 and V is TRBV28; 11 bases are a match to TRBD2. J gave up 3 bases and V 8 bases, and 6 bases lay outside the gene matches. Germline CDR1 is MDHEN and CDR2 is SYDVKM. The CDR3 extends over 14 amino acids.

This sequence joins TRBV2 and TRBJ2-7; the D gene is possibly TRBD2 (5 bases). V was trimmed by 4 bases and J by 7 bases, leaving 14 bases between them. Looked up from germline, CDR1 is SNHLY and CDR2 is FYNNEI. This CDR3 spans 13 amino acids. CDR3 sequence reads: CASSVSERGEQYF. CDR3 nucleotide sequence: TGTGCCAGCAGTGTAAGCGAACGAGGGGAGCAGTACTTC.

Only one count was recorded for this clone. The V gene is TRBV6-5, the J gene TRBJ1-2, with D tentatively TRBD1 (5 bases). V was shortened by 8 bases and J by 0 bases, with 16 bases between the two germline ends. CDR1 and CDR2 (germline): MNHEY, SVGAGI. This CDR3 is built from 15 residues. The CDR3 loop is CASGARQSTNYGYTF. The CDR3 nucleotides read TGTGCCAGCGGAGCACGACAGTCAACTAACTATGGCTACACCTTC.

This sequence joins TRBV4-1 and TRBJ2-1, with D possibly TRBD1 on 5 matching bases. Germline V gene lookup returns CDR1 MGHRA and CDR2 YSYEKL. The CDR3 spans 15 residues. V gave up 0 bases and J gave up 1 base, with 7 bases separating them. The CDR3 DNA reads as TGCGCCAGCAGCCAAGACAGGACATCCTACAATGAGCAGTTCTTC. Translation gives CASSQDRTSYNEQFF.

In its sample, this clone was seen once. The chain couples TRBV11-3 to TRBJ1-3; no reliable D call. The CDR3 has 13 amino acids. Between the trimmed V and J ends, which lost 3 bases and 1 base, there was a span of 4 bases. The germline CDR1 and CDR2 sequences are SGHNT and YENEEA. The CDR3: CASSFSSGNTIYF. CDR3 bases: TGTGCCAGCAGCTTTTCTTCTGGAAACACCATATATTTT.

The chain employs TRBV2 and TRBJ2-7, with 14 bases that match TRBD2. The germline CDR1 and CDR2 sequences are SNHLY and FYNNEI. The CDR3 runs to 15 residues. V trimming: 6 bases; J trimming: 5 bases; junction bases outside the gene matches: 6. The CDR3 reads CASRPGTSGRHEQYF. The DNA of the CDR3 is TGTGCCAGCAGACCCGGGACTAGCGGGAGACACGAGCAGTACTTC.

The chain recombines TRBV21-1 with TRBJ2-6; the table calls TRBD2, which could not be checked here. TRBV21-1 is a documented pseudogene. The CDR3 spans 17 residues. CDR3 loop: CASSKSVPSSGANVLTF. Written as DNA, the CDR3 is TGTGCCAGCAGCAAATCTGTCCCGAGCTCTGGGGCCAACGTCCTGACTTTC.

The chain couples TRBV11-1 to TRBJ2-1, with 7 bases lining up with TRBD1. The J segment lost 0 bases and the V segment lost 4 bases, leaving 6 bases of the junction unmatched. The CDR3 runs to 16 residues. Germline CDR1 SGHAT, CDR2 FQDESV (reference sequence). Written as DNA, the CDR3 is TGTGCCAGCAGCTCGTCGGGACAGAGCTCCTACAATGAGCAGTTCTTC. Protein product: CASSSSGQSSYNEQFF.

The gene calls are TRBV7-3 and TRBJ2-1, with D unclear. CDR1 is SGHTA, CDR2 FQGTGA, per germline. This CDR3 is 13 amino acids long. V was clipped by 1 base and J by 9 bases, with 10 bases between them. The CDR3 nucleotides read TGTGCCAGCAGCTTAAATGTTATGGGTGAGCAGTTCTTC. This sequence encodes CASSLNVMGEQFF.

The chain is built from TRBV19 and TRBJ1-4; D is possibly TRBD1 (5 bases). The CDR3 extends over 18 amino acids. Between the trimmed V and J ends, which lost 4 bases and 4 bases, there was a span of 22 bases. Germline CDR1 is LNHDA and CDR2 is SQIVND (reference sequence). CDR3 residues: CASSTSRPGLKLNEKLFF. For the CDR3, the DNA is TGTGCCAGTAGTACCTCCCGACCGGGACTAAAACTTAATGAAAAACTGTTTTTT.

V usage is TRBV7-6 and J usage is TRBJ2-4; D uncertain. Germline V lookup: CDR1 SGHVS, CDR2 FNYEAQ. The CDR3 spans 13 residues. The V and J ends lost 2 bases and 2 bases respectively, with 4 bases between them. The CDR3 DNA sequence: TGTGCCAGCAGCTTAAATACCAAAAACATTCAGTACTTC. It translates to CASSLNTKNIQYF. Supplemented by reference TRBV7-6 and TRBJ2-4, the full variable domain reads GAGVSQSPRYKVTKRGQDVALRCDPISGHVSLYWYRQALGQGPEFLTYFNYEAQQDKSGLPNDRFSAERPEGSISTLTIQRTEQRDSAMYRCASSLNTKNIQYFGAGTRLSVL.

This rearrangement joins TRBV5-6 to TRBJ1-5, with TRBD1 as a possible D gene (6 bases). Germline V lookup: CDR1 SGHDT, CDR2 YYEEEE. This CDR3 region has 16 residues. V lost 1 base, J lost 11 bases, and 22 bases lay in between. The CDR3 DNA sequence: TGTGCCAGCAGCTTGCTTAGGGAAGGGGGACTAGGGGCCCAGCATTTT. Translating it yields CASSLLREGGLGAQHF.

This rearrangement joins TRBV10-1 to TRBJ2-4, with D maybe TRBD1 (6 bases). Germline V lookup: CDR1 WNHNN, CDR2 SYGVQD (reference sequence). V was cut by 3 bases and J by 2 bases, with 17 bases left in between. The CDR3 is 17 residues long. CDR3 coding DNA: TGCGCCAGCAGTGAAAAAGGGTCCGGGACAACCAAAAACATTCAGTACTTC. Translating it yields CASSEKGSGTTKNIQYF.

The chain joins TRBV10-1 to TRBJ2-7; D gene ambiguous. The CDR3 is 15 amino acids. Germline V CDR1 and CDR2: WNHNN, SYGVQD (reference sequence). Trimming took 3 bases from V and 4 from J, leaving 16 bases between them. This CDR3 is CASSEASGPLYEQYF. CDR3 in DNA: TGCGCCAGCAGTGAAGCGTCAGGCCCACTGTACGAGCAGTACTTC.

The chain employs TRBV7-2 and TRBJ1-2; D uncertain. Germline values: CDR1 SGHTA, CDR2 FQGNSA. The CDR3 extends over 12 amino acids. With 5 bases removed from V and 3 bases from J, the gap between germline ends came to 7 bases. The CDR3 nucleotides read TGTGCCAGCAGCACAGATTACTATGGCTACACCTTC. Protein sequence: CASSTDYYGYTF.

The chain combines TRBV30 with TRBJ2-1; 10 bases are shared with TRBD2. Trimming at V came to 0 bases and at J to 7 bases, leaving 6 bases not matched to a gene. The CDR3 loop spans 15 amino acids. The germline CDR1 and CDR2 sequences are GTSNPN and SVGIG (reference sequence). The CDR3 loop reads CAWSVLAGVANEQFF. In DNA form, the CDR3 reads TGTGCCTGGAGTGTGCTAGCGGGGGTCGCGAATGAGCAGTTCTTC. Combining the CDR3 with reference TRBV30 and TRBJ2-1 gives the whole variable domain SQTIHQWPATLVQPVGSPLSLECTVEGTSNPNLYWYRQAAGRGLQLLFYSVGIGQISSEVPQNLSASRPQDRQFILSSKKLLLSDSGFYLCAWSVLAGVANEQFFGPGTRLTVL.

This clone was seen only once. The rearrangement links TRBV5-1 to TRBJ2-5; D might be TRBD2 (5 bases). The germline CDR1 and CDR2 sequences are SGHRS and YFSETQ. The CDR3 sequence is 13 residues long. With 4 bases removed from V and 3 bases from J, the gap between germline ends came to 10 bases. CDR3 in DNA: TGCGCCAGCAGCCTTTCCGGGGAAGAGACCCAGTACTTC. Translated: CASSLSGEETQYF.

This rearrangement joins TRBV19 to TRBJ1-5, with TRBD1 as a possible D gene (6 bases). The V end was cut by 5 bases, the J end by 5 bases, with 16 bases between. Germline values: CDR1 LNHDA, CDR2 SQIVND (reference sequence). The CDR3 is made up of 15 amino acids. The chain's CDR3 is CASSSGRGGYQPQHF. The DNA of the CDR3 is TGTGCCAGTAGTTCCGGAAGGGGGGGATATCAGCCCCAGCATTTT.

A note on this clone: Other DNA sequences within the sample encode an identical CDR3. The chain recombines TRBV5-1 with TRBJ2-7, with D perhaps being TRBD1 or TRBD2 (6 bases each). The CDR3 is 15 amino acids. V was cut by 0 bases and J by 2 bases, with 12 bases left in between. Per the germline V gene, CDR1 is SGHRS and CDR2 is YFSETQ. CDR3 sequence (DNA): TGCGCCAGCAGCTTGGAGGGGGGCCCAACCTACGAGCAGTACTTC. Translated: CASSLEGGPTYEQYF.

The chain joins TRBV30 to TRBJ2-3, with 9 bases identical to TRBD1. Germline CDR1 and CDR2: GTSNPN and SVGIG (reference sequence). V was pared by 2 bases and J by 6 bases, with 6 bases of the junction left unmatched. CDR3 length equals 14 residues. The CDR3 loop is CAWSTGGSSDTQYF. The CDR3 bases are TGTGCCTGGAGTACAGGGGGCAGTTCGGATACGCAGTATTTT.